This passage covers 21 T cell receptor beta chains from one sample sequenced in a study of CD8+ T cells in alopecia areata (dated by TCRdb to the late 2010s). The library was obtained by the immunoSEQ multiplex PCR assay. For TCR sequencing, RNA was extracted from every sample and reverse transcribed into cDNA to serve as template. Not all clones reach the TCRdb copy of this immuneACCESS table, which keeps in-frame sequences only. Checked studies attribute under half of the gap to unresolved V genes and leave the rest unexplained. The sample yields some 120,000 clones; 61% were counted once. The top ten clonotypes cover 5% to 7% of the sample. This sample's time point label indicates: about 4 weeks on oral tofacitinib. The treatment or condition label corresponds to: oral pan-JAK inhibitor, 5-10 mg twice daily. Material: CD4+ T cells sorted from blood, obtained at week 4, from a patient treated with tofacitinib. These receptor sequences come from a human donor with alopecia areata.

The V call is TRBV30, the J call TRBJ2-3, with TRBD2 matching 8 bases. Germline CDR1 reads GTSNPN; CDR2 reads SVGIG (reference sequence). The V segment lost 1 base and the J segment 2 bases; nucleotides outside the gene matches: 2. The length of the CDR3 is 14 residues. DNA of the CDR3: TGTGCCTGGAGTGGGACTAGCCCCACAGATACGCAGTATTTT. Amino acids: CAWSGTSPTDTQYF. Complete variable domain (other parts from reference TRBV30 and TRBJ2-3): SQTIHQWPATLVQPVGSPLSLECTVEGTSNPNLYWYRQAAGRGLQLLFYSVGIGQISSEVPQNLSASRPQDRQFILSSKKLLLSDSGFYLCAWSGTSPTDTQYFGPGTRLTVL.

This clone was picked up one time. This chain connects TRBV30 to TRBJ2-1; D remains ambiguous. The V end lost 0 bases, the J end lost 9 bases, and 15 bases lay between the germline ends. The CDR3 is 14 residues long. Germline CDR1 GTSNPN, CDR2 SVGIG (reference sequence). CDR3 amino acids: CAWSVRLEFGEQFF. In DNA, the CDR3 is TGTGCCTGGAGTGTACGACTTGAGTTCGGTGAGCAGTTCTTC.

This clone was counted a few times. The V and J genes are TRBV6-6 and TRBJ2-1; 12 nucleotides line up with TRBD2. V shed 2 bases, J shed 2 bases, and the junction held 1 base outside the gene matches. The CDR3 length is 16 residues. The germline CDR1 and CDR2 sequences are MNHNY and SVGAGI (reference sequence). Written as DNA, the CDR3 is TGTGCCAGCAGTTACCTAGCGGGAGGGCCCTACAATGAGCAGTTCTTC. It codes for CASSYLAGGPYNEQFF.

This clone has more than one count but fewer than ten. In DNA form, the CDR3 reads TGCAGTGCTTCGGACGGCCGGACCCAGTACTTC. Encoded protein: CSASDGRTQYF. This chain uses TRBV20-1 with TRBJ2-5; D is ambiguous. This CDR3 has 11 residues. Germline V gives CDR1 DFQATT, CDR2 SNEGSKA (reference sequence). Trimming stripped 5 bases from V and 7 bases from J, with 11 bases between.

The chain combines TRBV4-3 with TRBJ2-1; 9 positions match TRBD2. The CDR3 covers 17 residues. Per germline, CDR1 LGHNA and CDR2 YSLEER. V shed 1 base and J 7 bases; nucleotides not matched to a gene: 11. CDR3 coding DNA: TGCGCCAGCAGCCAAGGGCTCCTAGCGGGAATTGGAAATGAGCAGTTCTTC. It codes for CASSQGLLAGIGNEQFF.

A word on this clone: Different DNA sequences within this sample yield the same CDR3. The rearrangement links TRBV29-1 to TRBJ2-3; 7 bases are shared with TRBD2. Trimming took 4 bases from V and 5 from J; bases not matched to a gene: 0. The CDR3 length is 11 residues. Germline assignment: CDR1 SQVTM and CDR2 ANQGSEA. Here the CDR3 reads CSVAGGDTQYF. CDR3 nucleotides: TGCAGCGTTGCGGGGGGAGATACGCAGTATTTT.

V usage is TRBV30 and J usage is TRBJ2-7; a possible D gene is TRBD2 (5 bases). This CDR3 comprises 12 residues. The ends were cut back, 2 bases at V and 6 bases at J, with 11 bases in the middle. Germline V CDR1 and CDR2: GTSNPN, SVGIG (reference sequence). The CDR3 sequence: CAWSSSTGEQYF. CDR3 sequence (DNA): TGTGCCTGGAGTTCTAGCACCGGCGAGCAGTACTTC.

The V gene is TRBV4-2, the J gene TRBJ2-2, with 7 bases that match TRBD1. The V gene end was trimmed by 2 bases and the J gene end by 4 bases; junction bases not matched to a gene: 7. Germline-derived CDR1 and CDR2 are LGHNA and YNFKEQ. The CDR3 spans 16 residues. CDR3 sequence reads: CASSQPSDRLTGELFF. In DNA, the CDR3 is TGTGCCAGCAGCCAACCCTCGGACAGGCTCACCGGGGAGCTGTTTTTT.

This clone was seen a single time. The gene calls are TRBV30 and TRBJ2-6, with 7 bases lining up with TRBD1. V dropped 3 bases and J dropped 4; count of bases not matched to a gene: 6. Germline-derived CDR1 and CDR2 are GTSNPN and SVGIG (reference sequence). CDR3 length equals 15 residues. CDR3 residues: CAWRRTGEGANVLTF. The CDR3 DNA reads TGTGCCTGGAGGCGAACAGGGGAAGGGGCCAACGTCCTGACTTTC.

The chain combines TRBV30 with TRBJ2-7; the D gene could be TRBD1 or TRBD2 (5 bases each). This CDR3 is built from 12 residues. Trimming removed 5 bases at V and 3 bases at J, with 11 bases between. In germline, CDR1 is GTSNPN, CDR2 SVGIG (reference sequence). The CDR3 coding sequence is TGTGCCTGGGGGGGACCCAGCTACGAGCAGTACTTC. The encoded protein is CAWGGPSYEQYF.

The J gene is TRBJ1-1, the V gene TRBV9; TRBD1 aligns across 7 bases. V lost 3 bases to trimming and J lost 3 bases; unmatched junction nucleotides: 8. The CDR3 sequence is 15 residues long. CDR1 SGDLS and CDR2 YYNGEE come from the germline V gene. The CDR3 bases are TGTGCCAGCAGCGCATCCGACAGGGCTCACACTGAAGCTTTCTTT. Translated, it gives CASSASDRAHTEAFF. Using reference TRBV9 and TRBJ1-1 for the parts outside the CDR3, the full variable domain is DSGVTQTPKHLITATGQRVTLRCSPRSGDLSVYWYQQSLDQGLQFLIQYYNGEERAKGNILERFSAQQFPDLHSELNLSSLELGDSALYFCASSASDRAHTEAFFGQGTRLTVV.

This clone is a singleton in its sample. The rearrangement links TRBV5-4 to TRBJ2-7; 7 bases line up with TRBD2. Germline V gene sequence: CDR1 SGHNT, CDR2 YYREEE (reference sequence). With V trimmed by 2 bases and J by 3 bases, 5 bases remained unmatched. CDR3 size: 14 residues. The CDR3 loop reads CASSFVGGRYEQYF. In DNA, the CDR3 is TGTGCCAGCAGCTTTGTGGGAGGGCGCTACGAGCAGTACTTC. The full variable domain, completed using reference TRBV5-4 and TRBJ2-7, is ETGVTQSPTHLIKTRGQQVTLRCSSQSGHNTVSWYQQALGQGPQFIFQYYREEENGRGNFPPRFSGLQFPNYSSELNVNALELDDSALYLCASSFVGGRYEQYFGPGTRLTVT.

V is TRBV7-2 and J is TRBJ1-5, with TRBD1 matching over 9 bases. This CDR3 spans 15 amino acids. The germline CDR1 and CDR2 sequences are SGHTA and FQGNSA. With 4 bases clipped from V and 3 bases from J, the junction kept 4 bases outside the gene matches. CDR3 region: CASSSTGGFNQPQHF. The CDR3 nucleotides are TGTGCCAGCAGCTCCACAGGGGGCTTCAATCAGCCCCAGCATTTT. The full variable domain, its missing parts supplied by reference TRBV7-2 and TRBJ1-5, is GAGVSQSPSNKVTEKGKDVELRCDPISGHTALYWYRQSLGQGLEFLIYFQGNSAPDKSGLPSDRFSAERTGGSVSTLTIQRTQQEDSAVYLCASSSTGGFNQPQHFGDGTRLSIL.

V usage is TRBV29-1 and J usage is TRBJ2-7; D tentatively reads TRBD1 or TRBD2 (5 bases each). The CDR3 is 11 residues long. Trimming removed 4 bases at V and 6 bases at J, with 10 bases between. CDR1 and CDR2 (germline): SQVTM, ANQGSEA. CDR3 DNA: TGCAGCGTTGGAACGGGGCGCGAGCAGTACTTC. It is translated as CSVGTGREQYF.

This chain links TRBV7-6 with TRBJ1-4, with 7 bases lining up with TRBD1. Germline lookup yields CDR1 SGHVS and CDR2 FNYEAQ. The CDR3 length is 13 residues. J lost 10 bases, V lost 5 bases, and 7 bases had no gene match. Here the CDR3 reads CASSDNRGGKLFF. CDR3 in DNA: TGTGCCAGCAGCGATAACAGGGGCGGAAAACTGTTTTTT.

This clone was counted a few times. CDR3 protein: CAIRGGGTEAFF. DNA of the CDR3: TGTGCCATCAGGGGGGGCGGCACTGAAGCTTTCTTT. V usage is TRBV10-3 and J usage is TRBJ1-1, with D perhaps TRBD1 (6 bases). This CDR3 contains 12 residues. V was trimmed by 6 bases and J by 4 bases, leaving 9 bases between them. The germline V gene encodes CDR1 ENHRY and CDR2 SYGVKD.

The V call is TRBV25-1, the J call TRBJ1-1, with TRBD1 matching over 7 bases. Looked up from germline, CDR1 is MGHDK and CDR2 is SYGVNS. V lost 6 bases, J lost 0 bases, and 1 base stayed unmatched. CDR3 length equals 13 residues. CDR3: CASRTGMNTEAFF. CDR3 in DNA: TGTGCCAGCAGGACAGGGATGAACACTGAAGCTTTCTTT.

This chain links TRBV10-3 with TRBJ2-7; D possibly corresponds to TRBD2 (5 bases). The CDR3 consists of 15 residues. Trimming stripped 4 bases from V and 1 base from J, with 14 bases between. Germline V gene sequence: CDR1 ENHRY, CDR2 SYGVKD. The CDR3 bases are TGTGCCATCAGTGTGGCAGAGGGATTATCCTACGAGCAGTACTTC. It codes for CAISVAEGLSYEQYF.

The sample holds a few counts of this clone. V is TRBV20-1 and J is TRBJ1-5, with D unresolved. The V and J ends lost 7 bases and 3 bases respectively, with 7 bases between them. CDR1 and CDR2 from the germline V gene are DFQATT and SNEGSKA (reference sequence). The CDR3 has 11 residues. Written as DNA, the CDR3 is TGCAGTGGAGGGCTCAATCAGCCCCAGCATTTT. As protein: CSGGLNQPQHF.

CDR3 nucleotides: TGCGCCAGCAGCTTGACCAGGGAAAATACGCAGTATTTT. Translation: CASSLTRENTQYF. The gene calls are TRBV5-1 and TRBJ2-3; perhaps TRBD1 as D (5 bases). Trimming removed 1 base at V and 7 bases at J, with 10 bases between. The CDR3 is made up of 13 amino acids. Germline CDR1 is SGHRS and CDR2 is YFSETQ. The full variable domain, in which reference TRBV5-1 and TRBJ2-3 provide the parts outside the CDR3, is KAGVTQTPRYLIKTRGQQVTLSCSPISGHRSVSWYQQTPGQGLQFLFEYFSETQRNKGNFPGRFSGRQFSNSRSEMNVSTLELGDSALYLCASSLTRENTQYFGPGTRLTVL.

The DNA for the CDR3 is TGTGCCAGCTCACCACCGGGGGGAGATCAGCCCCAGCATTTT. Its protein is CASSPPGGDQPQHF. This sequence joins TRBV18 and TRBJ1-5, with TRBD1 as a possible D gene (5 bases). V dropped 0 bases and J dropped 5 bases, with 8 bases sitting between them. This CDR3 contains 14 residues. CDR1 is KGHSH and CDR2 is LQKENI in the germline V gene. Full variable domain (outside the CDR3, taken from reference TRBV18 and TRBJ1-5): NAGVMQNPRHLVRRRGQEARLRCSPMKGHSHVYWYRQLPEEGLKFMVYLQKENIIDESGMPKERFSAEFPKEGPSILRIQQVVRGDSAAYFCASSPPGGDQPQHFGDGTRLSIL.